This T cell receptor beta chain was found in a study of T cell responses to AZD1222 COVID-19 vaccine. Overall study results and limits: Baseline serology detected seropositivity in only five or six AZD1222 recipients. Vaccine-related CD4 TCRs covered spike, predominating at 160-218 and 743-854.

V gave up 3 bases and J gave up 2 bases, with 10 bases separating them. The CDR3 loop spans 13 amino acids. The germline V gene has CDR1 DFQATT and CDR2 SNEGSKA (reference sequence). Produced via immunoSEQ multiplex PCR; TCRdb's table is partial and in-frame only. Counted here are 90,000 to 150,000 clones, roughly 89% occurring once; the ten biggest clones make up roughly 4.1%. A word on this clone: Its antigen remains unidentified.

The input for sequencing was peripheral blood, taken on day 0 of AZD1222 vaccination. The chain has TRBV20-1 and TRBJ1-2; D uncertain. The sequence came from an adult in good health. As DNA, the CDR3 is TGCAGTGCTAGTCTGGGGTCCAACTATGGCTACACCTTC. This codes for CSASLGSNYGYTF.